This T cell receptor beta chain was recovered during a study of monozygotic twins with inflammatory bowel disease (dated by TCRdb to the late 2010s). For context, the study as a whole: In total, approximately 30 monozygotic twin pairs made up the full study: 19 Danish pairs, all IBD-discordant, plus nine German pairs, of which four were IBD-concordant and five were IBD-discordant. Each individual had, on average, about 151 000 unique TCRalpha sequences and 181 000 unique TCRbeta sequences available for analysis. The search for disease-associated traits relied mainly on comparing IBD patients with their genetically identical healthy co-twins within discordant pairs. Results and caveats for the whole study, not just this receptor: The analysis was unable to tell apart different T cell subtypes. The results gave no support for a single strong signal or clonotype linked to IBD. IBD patients had lower TCRbeta repertoire diversity, measured by the inverse Simpson index, than their healthy co-twins. Repertoire similarity did not differ between concordant and discordant twins, which could be due to limited statistical power. IBD patients shared fewer clonotypes with other individuals than healthy twins did, most markedly in patients showing signs of disease activity. Differing immunosuppressive treatments among patients may have added background noise and inter-individual variability to the repertoires.

A word on this clonotype: The specificity of this receptor is unknown.

From the cysteine through the phenylalanine, the CDR3 covers 15 amino acids. Nucleotide data are not available. The germline V gene (reference sequence) provides CDR1 SEHNR and CDR2 FQNEAQ. From each donor, a roughly 2.5 ml peripheral blood sample was collected into PAXgene tubes and kept at -80 degrees C. Without any T cell sorting, total RNA was extracted from whole blood using the PAXgene blood miRNA kit on an automated QIAcube. Deep TCRalpha and TCRbeta repertoire profiling with unique molecular barcoding was performed on peripheral blood of monozygotic twin pairs concordant or discordant for inflammatory bowel disease. Smoking habits were recorded for all twin pairs, and individuals were classified as current, former or never smokers. Receptor libraries were prepared by 5' RACE. Preparation of each TCR library used about 4,000 ng of total RNA. For each sample, cDNA synthesis was carried out in eight separate reactions using SMARTScribe reverse transcriptase. Unique molecular identifiers containing a 6-nucleotide sample barcode were introduced through template switching during cDNA synthesis. TCRalpha and TCRbeta cDNA was amplified in two nested PCRs of about 16 and 10 cycles, and bead purification was carried out after each PCR. Before amplification, the cDNA was both treated with uracil DNA-glycosylase and purified with the QIAquick PCR purification kit. The second PCR added Illumina TruSeq-compatible adapters along with sample-specific barcodes. TapeStation and Qubit were used to check library quality and concentration, and 5 to 6.5 ng of each library went into the pool. Sequencing of pooled libraries was carried out on an Illumina HiSeq2500 single-index Rapid Run using 2 x 100 bp reads and custom sequencing primers. The published analysis was carried out like this. UMI-based consensus assembly with MiGEC version 1.2.6 was used to correct PCR and sequencing errors. MiXCR version 2.1.1 was used for V(D)J alignment, clonotype assembly and CDR3 extraction. Gene usage, clonotype sharing and MAIT/NKT TCR abundance were normalised by analysing the top 1000, 10 000 and 20 000 clonotypes per sample. Diversity was computed as the inverse Simpson index with the vegan R package after downsampling to 27 000 UMIs. Paired Mann-Whitney U tests were applied to discordant twin pairs, with Benjamini-Hochberg correction for multiple testing. Through TCRdb reprocessing, the reads give one entry per CDR3 protein sequence; DNA is omitted. Here the V and J calls rest on TCRdb's processing, not on the authors' analysis. The sample's own table lists approximately 330,000 distinct CDR3 sequences. The ten largest clones take up under 2.5% of the sample.

Sequencing was done on a sample of blood. The receptor comes from a human donor with ulcerative colitis or Crohn's disease, or a healthy co-twin of an affected twin (not recorded which). The chain uses TRBV7-9 and TRBJ2-7; without DNA, the TCRdb call of TRBD1 cannot be checked. The CDR3 here reads CASSLGQGAEHEQYF.